This TCR beta chain was documented in a study of regulatory T cells in long-lasting Graves disease listed by TCRdb under 2021. Concerning the study at large: Antithyroid drugs had been taken for less than 3 months by newly diagnosed Graves' disease patients. Patients with persistent Graves' disease were compared with patients with newly diagnosed Graves' disease using TCR sequencing and RNA sequencing of peripheral blood. The study took place in China and was registered as a clinical trial. A total of approximately 35 samples were covered by TCR sequencing, comprising around 13 persistent and roughly 20 newly diagnosed Graves' disease patients. The paper's findings and limits, for the study overall: A larger number of public clonotypes was shared among persistent patients (approximately 3,000) than among newly diagnosed patients (approximately 1,000). Lower TCR Shannon entropy and fewer highly expanded clones were observed in persistent Graves' disease patients than in newly diagnosed patients, which suggested clonal expansion. Sequencing and analysis were limited to the TCR beta chain. The authors acknowledged the small sample size as a limitation that may reduce accuracy. Peripheral blood alone was examined, since thyroid tissue, which constituted the primary lesion, could not be accessed. Persistent disease showed preferential use of TRBV28, TRBJ1-2 and TRBJ2-5, whereas newly diagnosed disease favored TRBV20-1 and TRBJ2-1.

CDR1 and CDR2 are read off the germline V gene (reference sequence) as GTSNPN and SVGIG. The CDR3 spans 15 residues, from the cysteine through the phenylalanine. Of the read, only the CDR3 DNA is kept; its 45 bases are in frame from base 1. Relative to germline, V is missing 2 bases and J is missing 1 base, with 5 bases of the junction outside any gene match. What the time point label conveys for this sample: newly diagnosed GD, antithyroid drugs for less than 3 months. For both TCR sequencing and RNA sequencing, RNA was extracted from PBMCs in TRIzol. The diagnosis of Graves' disease was made according to American Thyroid Association guidelines. Patients were recruited from an endocrinology department in Xi'an, China. Each patient gave approximately 10 milliliters of peripheral blood, collected in an EDTA anticoagulant tube. Ficoll Paque Plus density gradient separation was used to isolate PBMCs, and no additional T cell sorting was done. An Agilent 2100 Bioanalyzer and agarose gel were used to check RNA quality, and a NanoDrop 2000 was used to measure RNA concentration.

This clonotype was recorded a few times. Its target antigen remains unknown. It has no much larger one-base neighbor in the sample; base qualities were not kept. The library came from multiplex PCR. Instrument on record: Illumina HiSeq 4000. To build TCR beta libraries, CDR3 regions were amplified by Arm-PCR using iRepertoire HTBI primers. PCR products were gel purified before sequencing. Concerning the study's data processing: Across samples, roughly 60 TRBV and 13 to 15 TRBJ segments were identified and used for gene usage analysis of CDR3 amino acid clonotypes. COPE and FqMerger were used to merge the filtered high-quality paired reads into contigs. BLAST was used to align contigs to IMGT TRBV, TRBD and TRBJ reference genes, with CDR3 defined following IMGT. Any clonotype with a frequency above 0.1% was classified as a highly expanded clone. Repertoire diversity was measured by Shannon entropy, and V-J evenness by the Gini coefficient. Public clonotypes were defined as clonotypes shared by more than one individual. Through fastp at Q25 and MiXCR, TCRdb rebuilt clones from the public reads, retaining in-frame beta chains. Each record represents a unique CDR3 protein, reported with the most common genes and DNA among its rows. The V and J calls and clone size come from TCRdb's table, not from the authors' own analysis. The sample has a few hundred thousand distinct CDR3 sequences on record, 13% to 15% of them singletons. The ten largest clones capture 17% of the sample.

This sample was also put to use in a study of T cells in Graves' hyperthyroidism and ophthalmopathy. From that second study: Stable Graves' hyperthyroidism was defined as the absence of progression to ophthalmopathy over 18 months of follow-up. Hyperthyroidism patients were newly diagnosed, had a disease duration of under 2 months, and were aged 18 to 65 years. The study excluded patients with uncontrolled infections, other autoimmune diseases, pregnancy or lactation. Diagnoses were established on the basis of clinical symptoms, serum thyroxine and TRAb, thyroid ultrasound, and orbital computed tomography. The first round of RT-PCR for the TCR CDR3 was performed with the HTBI primer set and the Qiagen OneStep RT-PCR kit. Most expanded thyroid clonotypes (frequency above 0.001) were also detected in blood, suggesting blood repertoires may reflect thyroid immune responses. A 13 V-J signature model separated ophthalmopathy from stable hyperthyroidism, with approximately 86% sensitivity and 81.08% specificity in cross-validation and 80%/75% in testing. During validation, the model predicted progression to ophthalmopathy a median of about 6.5 months ahead of onset, with around 65% sensitivity and 72% to 85% specificity. TCR V-J signatures able to tell the groups apart were searched for in a discovery cohort of 100 or so patients, of whom 43 had Graves' ophthalmopathy and under 65 had stable Graves' hyperthyroidism. Prospective prediction of ophthalmopathy was tested in an independent validation cohort of 18 to 20 hyperthyroidism patients and around 16 patients who later progressed to ophthalmopathy. The 100 or so discovery patients were divided at random into training and test sets in a 7:3 ratio. In addition, the study compared T-cell repertoires in thyroid tissue and in blood from about six Graves' hyperthyroidism patients. After sampling, hyperthyroidism patients received methimazole starting at 30 mg daily, and ophthalmopathy patients received high-dose intravenous methylprednisolone. The libraries were constructed in a second round of multiplex PCR and then size-selected and purified. The libraries were sequenced on an Illumina HiSeq2000 using paired-end 100 bp reads. SOAPnuke was used to process the raw data, throwing out any read that contained adapters or uncalled bases, had a mean Phred below 15, or lacked an exact constant-primer or identifier match. COPE v1.2.5 was used to merge high-quality paired reads, and clonotypes were defined as unique nucleotide sequences. Clonotypes were aligned to IMGT TRBV, TRBD and TRBJ reference segments using MiTCR v1.1. Only V-J combinations with frequency above 0.0001, covering about 99% of repertoires, were analysed. The TCS score was defined as F50 (clonal expansion) divided by E x V (chaos), with BLOSUM62-based TCRdist calculated between CDR3 peptides within each V-J. Welch's t-statistics and random forest reduced around 510 V-J features to about 12, which were used in a naive Bayes classifier (R e1071). No statistical method was used to set the sample size in advance, and investigators knew the group allocation. The paper describes TCR Vbeta CDR3 sequencing of roughly 130 peripheral blood samples, made up of 43 ophthalmopathy patients, around 73 hyperthyroidism patients and about 17 progressor patients.

This clonotype was sampled from a woman aged 50 to 65 with Graves disease. Donor details come from another sample of the same person, matched by shared clones. In this chain, TRBV30 is recombined with TRBJ1-3; 7 middle bases align to TRBD1. The specimen was peripheral blood mononuclear cells (PBMCs), collected at new diagnosis, from a patient treated with antithyroid drugs. This receptor carries the CDR3 CAWSRTGTSGNTIYF. The nucleotide sequence is TGTGCCTGGAGTAGGACAGGAACTTCTGGAAACACCATATATTTT.